The rows below give T cell receptor beta chains drawn from one sample of a study of blood T cells in healthy people across ages. Each CDR3 protein is one row after TCRdb ran MiXCR on the 5' RACE reads. The table shows around 800,000 distinct CDR3 sequences, with roughly 50% occurring only once. Sample: blood. Receptors originate from an elderly man in good health. Both conserved end residues are part of each CDR3. Fields, in order: V gene, clone size, J gene, D gene, CDR3 DNA, CDR3 protein. A D gene is named only where the DNA matches it firmly. Not every row has a clone size; where given, it reads once, few, many or a size class.

TRBV6-2/TRBV6-3	.	TRBJ1-2	.	TGTGCCAGCAGTTACTCTGAGGTCGATGGCTACACCTTC	CASSYSEVDGYTF
TRBV20-1	.	TRBJ2-7	.	TGCAGTGCTAGTGGGGGTAACGAGCAGTACTTC	CSASGGNEQYF
TRBV29-1	.	TRBJ1-2	.	TGCAGCGGACTGGGGCAGAACTATGGCTACACCTTC	CSGLGQNYGYTF
TRBV5-5	.	TRBJ2-6	.	TGTGCCAGCAGCTTGGAGGTGTACTCTGGGGCCAACGTCCTGACTTTC	CASSLEVYSGANVLTF
TRBV6-6	.	TRBJ1-2	.	TGTGCCAGCAGGCTTACAGGGATCTACGGCTACACCTTC	CASRLTGIYGYTF
TRBV24-1	.	TRBJ2-5	.	TGTGCCACCGCTTTGGGGAATGAGCAGTACTTC	CATALGNEQYF
TRBV9	.	TRBJ2-1	TRBD2	TGTGCCAGCGGGGCGGGGGGTTGGTCCTACAATGAGCAGTTCTTC	CASGAGGWSYNEQFF
TRBV20-1	.	TRBJ1-1	.	TGCAGTGCCCAGACAGGTTTGAACACTGAAGCTTTCTTT	CSAQTGLNTEAFF
TRBV28	.	TRBJ1-4	.	TGTGCCAGCAGTTTAGAGGGGTGGAAGATGGAAAAACTGTTTTTT	CASSLEGWKMEKLFF
TRBV14	.	TRBJ1-1	.	TGTGCCAGCAGCCAAGGTAGGAGGGCTTTCTTT	CASSQGRRAFF
TRBV25-1	.	TRBJ2-4	TRBD2	TGTGCCAGCAGTGAAGCGGGACTAGCGCCGTACAATGAGCAGTACTTC	CASSEAGLAPYNEQYF
TRBV20-1	.	TRBJ2-4	TRBD2	TGCAGTGCTATGCCTAGCGGGAGGGCGTCGTGGGAGCAGTACTTC	CSAMPSGRASWEQYF
TRBV2	.	TRBJ1-1	.	TGTGCCAGCAGTGGGGGGGTGAACACTGAAGCTTTCTTT	CASSGGVNTEAFF
TRBV20-1	.	TRBJ2-3	TRBD2	TGCAGTGCCCTAAGACTAGCGGATGGCACAGATACGCAGTATTTT	CSALRLADGTDTQYF
TRBV29-1	few	TRBJ2-4	.	TGCAGCGTTCGCGGACAAAGGACAGCCAAAAACATTCAGTACTTC	CSVRGQRTAKNIQYF
TRBV6-5	.	TRBJ1-1	.	TGTGCCAGCAGCCCCCGCCCGGGCGGGAACACTGAAGCTTTCTTT	CASSPRPGGNTEAFF
TRBV20-1	.	TRBJ1-2	.	TGCAGTGCTACTCGGGGAGACTATGGCTACACCTTC	CSATRGDYGYTF
TRBV25-1	few	TRBJ1-2	.	TGTGCCAGCAGTGCCAGCTATGGCTACACCTTC	CASSASYGYTF
TRBV20-1	few	TRBJ2-1	.	TGCAGTGCACCCGGGTTAAATGAGCAGTTCTTC	CSAPGLNEQFF
TRBV7-2	few	TRBJ2-3	TRBD2	TGTGCCAGCAGCTTAGCTAGCGGGAGTGCAGATACGCAGTATTTT	CASSLASGSADTQYF
TRBV4-1	.	TRBJ2-3	.	TGCGCCAGCAGCCAAGATGCCTACTACACAGATACGCAGTATTTT	CASSQDAYYTDTQYF
TRBV7-2	.	TRBJ2-7	.	TGTGCCAGCACCCCAGAGAGGGGACCCTACGAGCAGTACTTC	CASTPERGPYEQYF
TRBV13	once	TRBJ1-5	.	TGTGCCAGCAGCTTAGGCGGCAGGACCTATAGCAATCAGCCCCAGCATTTT	CASSLGGRTYSNQPQHF
TRBV20-1	.	TRBJ2-5	.	TGCAGTGCTATCACTACCCAAGAGACCCAGTACTTC	CSAITTQETQYF
TRBV5-1	.	TRBJ2-3	TRBD2	TGCGCCAGCAGCTTGGTTACTAGCGGGAGTAGTGGAACAGATACGCAGTATTTT	CASSLVTSGSSGTDTQYF
TRBV18	.	TRBJ2-7	.	TGTGCCAGCTCACCGGGGCCAGTCTCCTACGAGCAGTACTTC	CASSPGPVSYEQYF
TRBV7-3	.	TRBJ2-5	TRBD2	TGTGCCAGCAGCCAACATACTAGCGGGAGGGCCGAATTCCGGACCCAGTACTTC	CASSQHTSGRAEFRTQYF
TRBV2	.	TRBJ2-1	.	TGTGCCAGCAACGTGGCGGGATCCAAGGGTTACAATGAGCAGTTCTTC	CASNVAGSKGYNEQFF
TRBV11-2	few	TRBJ2-2	.	TGTGCCAGCAGCTTAGACGCCGAGGCCAACACCGGGGAGCTGTTTTTT	CASSLDAEANTGELFF
TRBV29-1	.	TRBJ1-4	.	TGCAGCGTTCGTTCAGGAGGGGAAAAACTGTTTTTT	CSVRSGGEKLFF
TRBV4-1	.	TRBJ2-7	TRBD1	TGCGCCAGCAGCCTACTCCCCGGACAGGGCTCCTACGAGCAGTACTTC	CASSLLPGQGSYEQYF
TRBV13	few	TRBJ2-5	TRBD2	TGTGCCAGCAGCTTAAGTCCGGGAGGGCCGAGAGAGACCCAGTACTTC	CASSLSPGGPRETQYF
TRBV29-1	once	TRBJ1-4	.	TGCAGCGGCGGAAGGGCGGGGGAAAAACTGTTTTTT	CSGGRAGEKLFF
TRBV9	.	TRBJ1-2	TRBD1	TGTGCCAGCAGCTCAGAAGAGGGGGCGGGTGGCTACACCTTC	CASSSEEGAGGYTF
TRBV6-6	.	TRBJ2-3	TRBD2	TGTGCCAGCGAGGGGGGCGGGAGGTACAGATACGCGTATTTT	CASEGGGRYRYAYF
TRBV14	once	TRBJ1-2	.	TGTGCCAGCAGCCAAGATCGAACCTATGGCTACACCTTC	CASSQDRTYGYTF
TRBV3-1	.	TRBJ1-4	.	TGTGCCAGCAGCCAAGATCAGGGGACATTGCATGAAAAACTGTTTTTT	CASSQDQGTLHEKLFF
TRBV2	once	TRBJ2-3	.	TGTGCCAGCCGGACTCTGCCCACAGATACGCAGTATTTT	CASRTLPTDTQYF
TRBV20-1	.	TRBJ2-1	TRBD2	TGCAGTGCTAGTAGCGGGAGGAAGAATGAGCAGTTCTTC	CSASSGRKNEQFF
TRBV10-3	.	TRBJ2-1	.	TGTGTCATCAGTGAGTCGGGTCTCCCCGAGCAGTTCTTC	CVISESGLPEQFF
TRBV20-1	.	TRBJ2-3	.	TGCAGTGCTAGAGACCCTAGCACCACAGATACGCAGTATTTT	CSARDPSTTDTQYF
TRBV6-8	.	TRBJ1-2	.	TGTGCCAGCAGTCTCGGGACTTTTCCTAACTATGGCTACACCTTC	CASSLGTFPNYGYTF
TRBV2	few	TRBJ2-1	.	TGTGCCAGCAGGGTGGGGCCAAGTGAGCAGTTCTTC	CASRVGPSEQFF
TRBV20-1	.	TRBJ2-1	.	TGCAGTGCTAGACTAGTAATGAGCTACAATGAGCAGTTCTTC	CSARLVMSYNEQFF
TRBV18	.	TRBJ2-7	TRBD1	TGTGCCAGCTCCCCGCGGTTCGTTGCAGGGGGCGTCTACGAGCAGTACTTC	CASSPRFVAGGVYEQYF
TRBV12-3/TRBV12-4	once	TRBJ2-7	.	TGTGCCAGCAACTTGCAGGGGTCTCTCGGCGAGCAGTACTTC	CASNLQGSLGEQYF
TRBV7-2	.	TRBJ1-1	.	TGTGCCAGCAGCCCCGCCCCGGGTGGGAACACTGAAGCTTTCTTT	CASSPAPGGNTEAFF
TRBV6-1	.	TRBJ2-7	TRBD1	TGTGCCAGCAGCGCAGGACAGGCACTTAACGAGCAGTACTTC	CASSAGQALNEQYF
TRBV4-2	once	TRBJ1-5	.	TGTGCCAGCAGCCAAGATTCGACAGGTAATCGGCCCCAGCATTTT	CASSQDSTGNRPQHF
TRBV5-6	.	TRBJ2-1	TRBD2	TGTGCCAGCAAGAACCTGGGCGCGCTAGCGGGAACGGATGAGCAGTTCTTC	CASKNLGALAGTDEQFF
TRBV29-1	few	TRBJ2-3	.	TGCAGCGCCCTCTCTGGAGTCGATACGCAGTATTTT	CSALSGVDTQYF
TRBV7-9	.	TRBJ2-5	TRBD2	TGTGCCAGCCACCTTCCCCGGCCTAGCGGGAGTTTGACCCAGTACTTC	CASHLPRPSGSLTQYF
TRBV10-3	.	TRBJ2-5	TRBD1	TGTGCCACCCGGGGGACAGGAGTTCAAGAGACCCAGTACTTC	CATRGTGVQETQYF